This T cell receptor beta chain emerged from a study of T cells in Graves' hyperthyroidism and ophthalmopathy. On the study more broadly: Peripheral blood was obtained at initial diagnosis, preceding any treatment.

This clonotype has ten or more counts. For ophthalmopathy patients, the Clinical Activity Score was at least 3 and the NOSPECS grade at least 4; duration was under 3 months. Patients were excluded for uncontrolled infection, other autoimmune disease, pregnancy or lactation. Fresh peripheral blood, around 9.3 ml of it, supplied the PBMCs. RNA transcripts provided the source from which TCR beta CDR3 regions were amplified. The HTBI primer set was used in a first-round RT-PCR of the TCR CDR3. TCRdb re-called the multiplex PCR reads through MiXCR, storing one row per CDR3 protein. The table lists about 480,000 distinct CDR3 sequences, 22% of them singletons. There are 15 residues in the CDR3. The germline V gene has CDR1 SGHTA and CDR2 FQGNSA. V gave up 4 bases and J gave up 0 bases; unmatched junction bases: 2.

The sequence came from a woman in her 70s with Graves' ophthalmopathy. V is TRBV7-2 and J is TRBJ1-5; 8 bases align to TRBD1. Sequencing was performed on blood. CDR3 bases: TGTGCCAGCAGCTGGACAGGGATTAGCAATCAGCCCCAGCATTTT. Translated: CASSWTGISNQPQHF.